The TCR beta chain described here comes from a study of blood T cell repertoires in COVID-19. This CDR3 has 15 residues. The junction had 3 bases not matched to a gene; V was cut back by 0 bases and J by 2 bases. The germline V gene encodes CDR1 MGHRA and CDR2 YSYEKL. The data were produced by immunoSEQ multiplex PCR, yet TCRdb's version contains in-frame clones alone and is incomplete. The data contain roughly 29,000 clones, 84% of them seen just once; the ten biggest clones take up 7.5% to 10%. What was sequenced was peripheral blood. The V gene is TRBV4-1, the J gene TRBJ1-2; 7 bases are a match to TRBD1. The receptor was derived from an elderly man with active COVID-19. CDR3 residues: CASSQEDRANYGYTF. Here the CDR3 DNA reads TGCGCCAGCAGCCAAGAAGACAGGGCCAACTATGGCTACACCTTC.